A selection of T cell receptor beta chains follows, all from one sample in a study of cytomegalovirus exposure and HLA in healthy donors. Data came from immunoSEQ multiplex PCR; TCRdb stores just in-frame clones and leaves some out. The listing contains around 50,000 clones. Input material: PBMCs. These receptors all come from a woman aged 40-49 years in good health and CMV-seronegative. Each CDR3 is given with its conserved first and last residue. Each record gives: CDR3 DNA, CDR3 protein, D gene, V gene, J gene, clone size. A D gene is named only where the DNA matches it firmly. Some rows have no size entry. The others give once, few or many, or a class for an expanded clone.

TGCGCCAGCAGCCAAGGGGACAGAGACACTGAAGCTTTCTTT,CASSQGDRDTEAFF,TRBD1,TRBV4-3,TRBJ1-1,-
TGTGCCAGCAGTGAAGCCGGGACAGGGTTGAAGTTCTTC,CASSEAGTGLKFF,TRBD1,TRBV2,TRBJ2-1,-
TGTGCCAGCAGTGTAGCGGGGGGGCCCGAGCAGTACTTC,CASSVAGGPEQYF,TRBD2,TRBV6-1,TRBJ2-7,-
TGTGCCAGCAGCGTAGGAACAGGGGACTATGGCTACACCTTC,CASSVGTGDYGYTF,TRBD1,TRBV9,TRBJ1-2,-
TGTGCCAGCAGTAGTTTATACGAGCAGTACTTC,CASSSLYEQYF,-,TRBV5-4,TRBJ2-7,-
TGCGCCAGCAGCCAAGTTCATAGCAATCAGCCCCAGCATTTT,CASSQVHSNQPQHF,-,TRBV4-1,TRBJ1-5,-
TGTGCCAGCGGGTGGACAGGGCGACGAAAACTGTTTTTT,CASGWTGRRKLFF,TRBD1,TRBV7-4,TRBJ1-4,-
TGTGCCAGCCGACAGCTGACAGCCGTTCCACATTTT,CASRQLTAVPHF,-,TRBV7-4,TRBJ1-5,-
TGTGCCAGCAGCTACATGGCCGATTACGAGCAGTACTTC,CASSYMADYEQYF,-,TRBV5-4,TRBJ2-7,-
TGCAGCGTTGAAGATTCCAGGGGAGCGTCCTACGAGCAGTACTTC,CSVEDSRGASYEQYF,-,TRBV29-1,TRBJ2-7,-
TGTGCCAGCAGCTTAGGGGACAGGGGGCCCTCCTACGAGCAGTACTTC,CASSLGDRGPSYEQYF,TRBD1,TRBV7-6,TRBJ2-7,-
TGTGCCAGTAGTACTATTGGGCTTCGGACTGAAGCTTTCTTT,CASSTIGLRTEAFF,-,TRBV19,TRBJ1-1,-
TGTGCCAGCGGGCAGGCCACTGAAGCTTTCTTT,CASGQATEAFF,-,TRBV25-1,TRBJ1-1,-
TGTGCCAGCAGTTACTCCGAGGGGGCAGGTCGAACTGAAGCTTTCTTT,CASSYSEGAGRTEAFF,TRBD1,TRBV6-5,TRBJ1-1,-
TGTGCCAGCAGGCCTACCGGGACAACTAATGAAAAACTGTTTTTT,CASRPTGTTNEKLFF,-,TRBV2,TRBJ1-4,-
TGTGCCAGCAGCGTAGAGTGGACTAGTGGAGATACGCAGTATTTT,CASSVEWTSGDTQYF,TRBD2,TRBV9,TRBJ2-3,-
TGCGCCAGCAGCCCAGAGACTAGTTACAATGAGCAGTTCTTC,CASSPETSYNEQFF,-,TRBV5-1,TRBJ2-1,-
TGTGCCAGCAGCTGGACAGGGCCTAGCACAGATACGCAGTATTTT,CASSWTGPSTDTQYF,TRBD1,TRBV7-2,TRBJ2-3,-
TGTGCCAGCAGAAGGGACAGGGGAGGCTATGGCTACACCTTC,CASRRDRGGYGYTF,TRBD1,TRBV6-5,TRBJ1-2,-
TGTGCCATCAGTGAGCCGCGAGCGGGATATGAGACCCAGTACTTC,CAISEPRAGYETQYF,TRBD2,TRBV10-3,TRBJ2-5,-
TGCGCCAGCAGTTTTCTCCCTCGGCGGGAGGGTGAAGATACGCAGTATTTT,CASSFLPRREGEDTQYF,TRBD2,TRBV10-1,TRBJ2-3,-
TGTGCCAGCAGCTCTGACAGGGGTGACACTGGGGCCAACGTCCTGACTTTC,CASSSDRGDTGANVLTF,TRBD1,TRBV7-9,TRBJ2-6,-
TGTGCCAGCAGTCGGACTAGCGGGAACGACGAGCAGTACTTC,CASSRTSGNDEQYF,TRBD2,TRBV6-1,TRBJ2-7,-
TGTGCCTGGAGTGTAACAGGGCTCCCTAATTCACCCCTCCACTTT,CAWSVTGLPNSPLHF,-,TRBV30,TRBJ1-6,-
TGTGCCAGTATAACCGGGACAGGGTTCTCTGTGGGTTACGAGCAGTACTTC,CASITGTGFSVGYEQYF,TRBD1,TRBV19,TRBJ2-7,-
TGTGCCAGCAGCTTAGTCTCCAGGATGAAAGACGAGCAGTACTTC,CASSLVSRMKDEQYF,-,TRBV13,TRBJ2-7,-
TGTGCCAGCAGCTTAGGGGAGGGTGGGGCTGGCTACACCTTC,CASSLGEGGAGYTF,-,TRBV7-3,TRBJ1-2,-
TGTGCCAGCAGCCCTGCTAGCGGGAGGGGGTTTTTATCGCCCGGGGAGCTGTTTTTT,CASSPASGRGFLSPGELFF,TRBD2,TRBV9,TRBJ2-2,-
TGTGCCAGCAGCTCATCGGTATATGGCTACACCTTC,CASSSSVYGYTF,-,TRBV7-9,TRBJ1-2,medium-sized
TGTGCCAGTAGTGCCCAGACAGCATCCGCTAACTATGGCTACACCTTC,CASSAQTASANYGYTF,-,TRBV19,TRBJ1-2,-
TGTGCCATCAGTTACGGGGACAGCAACTCCTACGAGCAGTACTTC,CAISYGDSNSYEQYF,TRBD1,TRBV10-3,TRBJ2-7,-
TGTGCCAGCAGTTTGGGGCAGGCGTTTAACTATGGCTACACCTTC,CASSLGQAFNYGYTF,-,TRBV28,TRBJ1-2,-
TGTGCCAGCACCTACTTGAGGGCACGCAGGAACACTGAAGCTTTCTTT,CASTYLRARRNTEAFF,-,TRBV28,TRBJ1-1,-
TGTGCCAGCGGTCCAGGCTTACACGAGCAGTACTTC,CASGPGLHEQYF,-,TRBV27,TRBJ2-7,-
TGTGCCAGCAGTTTGGGCACCCGCTCTGGAAACACCATATATTTT,CASSLGTRSGNTIYF,-,TRBV28,TRBJ1-3,-
TGTGCCAGCAGTGAATTGGGGCCAGGGGACTATGGCTACACCTTC,CASSELGPGDYGYTF,-,TRBV6-1,TRBJ1-2,-
TGTGCCAGCAGCTTTAAAGACAGAACGAACACTGAAGCTTTCTTT,CASSFKDRTNTEAFF,-,TRBV5-6,TRBJ1-1,-
TGTGCCAGCACTCGAGGGGGAGCGGGGGAGAGCTCCTACAATGAGCAGTTCTTC,CASTRGGAGESSYNEQFF,TRBD2,TRBV5-4,TRBJ2-1,-
TGTGCCAGCAGCGTAGGGACACAAGAGACCCAGTACTTC,CASSVGTQETQYF,-,TRBV9,TRBJ2-5,-
TGTGCCAGCAGTGCATCAGGGGGGAGGCGCGAGCAGTACTTC,CASSASGGRREQYF,-,TRBV28,TRBJ2-7,-
TGTGCCTGGAGCCTTGGGGACGGAGGGAACCAGTACTTC,CAWSLGDGGNQYF,-,TRBV30,TRBJ2-5,-
TGTGCCAGCAGTCTGACTAGCGGGGCCGTATACGAGCAGTACTTC,CASSLTSGAVYEQYF,TRBD2,TRBV27,TRBJ2-7,-
TGTGCCAGTAGTACAGGGGTTCCCAATCAGCCCCAGCATTTT,CASSTGVPNQPQHF,-,TRBV19,TRBJ1-5,-
TGTGCCAGCAGCGGGGTCCGGGACGGGGAGCTGTTTTTT,CASSGVRDGELFF,-,TRBV11-3,TRBJ2-2,-
TGTGCCAGCAGTGAACAGGGGAGGGGGAACACTGAAGCTTTCTTT,CASSEQGRGNTEAFF,-,TRBV6-1,TRBJ1-1,-
TGTGCCAGTAGTATCTATCAGGGGGCAACTGAAGCTTTCTTT,CASSIYQGATEAFF,TRBD1,TRBV19,TRBJ1-1,-
TGTGCCAGCAGTCATCGGGACAGGGAAGGCTACACCTTC,CASSHRDREGYTF,TRBD1,TRBV6-6,TRBJ1-2,-
TGTGCCAGCAGTGAAAGGGGCTACGAGCAGTACTTC,CASSERGYEQYF,-,TRBV6-1,TRBJ2-7,-
TGTGCCAGCAGCCAAGTCAGTGCGGAGTATGGCGAGCAGTACTTC,CASSQVSAEYGEQYF,-,TRBV14,TRBJ2-7,-
TGTGCCAGCAGTTACTCTGGGACAGGGGGCACTGAAGCTTTCTTT,CASSYSGTGGTEAFF,TRBD1,TRBV6-5,TRBJ1-1,-
TGTGCCACCAGCAGAGGGGAGGGCGAGCCCCAGCATTTT,CATSRGEGEPQHF,-,TRBV15,TRBJ1-5,-